This entry concerns a single T cell receptor beta chain. What it recognizes is unknown. The method was immunoSEQ multiplex PCR; TCRdb's version includes in-frame clones alone and lacks a portion of them. The data contain tens of thousands of clones, 75% to 95% of them singletons. Germline lookup yields CDR1 GTSNPN and CDR2 SVGIG (reference sequence). This CDR3 has 13 residues. V lost 3 bases, J lost 10 bases, and 12 bases stayed unmatched. The sample originates from a study of OX40 agonist ivuxolimab in advanced cancers. Study summary: Head and neck, renal cell, melanoma or hepatocellular carcinoma were the cancers that dose-escalation patients had. Treatment received earlier with anti-PD-1, anti-PD-L1 or anti-CTLA-4 agents was allowed, and roughly 40% had some. Study outcomes and limitations: By week 6 at 0.1 to 3.0 mg/kg, blood CD4+ and CD8+ T cells had expanded clonally. Some nonresponders also had low normalized T-cell clonal expansion.

This clonotype was sampled from an adult with an advanced solid tumor such as melanoma, head and neck, liver or kidney cancer. Source: CD4+ or CD8+ T cells sorted from blood, taken in a trial of the OX40 agonist ivuxolimab. This chain uses TRBV30 with TRBJ2-7; 7 nucleotides line up with TRBD1. The CDR3 loop is CAWSTHSTGDQYF. DNA for the CDR3: TGTGCCTGGAGCACACACTCTACAGGGGATCAGTACTTC.